Below, 26 T cell receptor beta chains from the same sample are listed, as sequenced in a study of a mutant IDH1 vaccine in newly diagnosed glioma (dated by TCRdb to about 2021). Their antigens are not known. In light of the paper, this sample's time point label describes: week 35, safety follow-up. Each vaccine dose, consisting of 300 ug of a 20-mer mutant IDH1 peptide in Montanide, was administered subcutaneously with topical imiquimod. Libraries were built with the immunoSEQ multiplex PCR assay. Sourced from immuneACCESS, this table was stored by TCRdb with only in-frame sequences that have V and J called. A share of the clones is absent; for the studies checked, an unresolved V gene accounts for under half, and the remainder has no known explanation. Present in this sample are some 71,000 clones, around 87% of which were seen just once. More than 1.5% of the sample rests with the top ten. Sequencing used PBMCs, obtained from a glioma patient whose treatment included an IDH1 peptide vaccine. The receptors here all came from a man aged 25 to 45 with glioma.

The chain has TRBV7-9 and TRBJ2-5, with D maybe TRBD1 (6 bases). CDR1 SEHNR and CDR2 FQNEAQ come from the germline V gene (reference sequence). The V end lost 4 bases, the J end lost 4 bases, and 13 bases lay between the germline ends. This CDR3 has 14 residues. CDR3 sequence reads: CASSSSGQRETQYF. Here the CDR3 DNA reads TGTGCCAGCAGCTCCTCAGGACAGCGAGAGACCCAGTACTTC.

This chain links TRBV9 with TRBJ1-2; D is perhaps TRBD1 (6 bases). CDR1 and CDR2 (germline): SGDLS, YYNGEE. The CDR3 is made up of 15 amino acids. V shed 4 bases and J shed 9 bases, with 22 bases lying between them. The CDR3 DNA follows: TGTGCCAGCAGCCGGTTCGGGGGCAGCCCCCCCCGCTACACCTTC. Protein product: CASSRFGGSPPRYTF.

This clone was seen just once. CDR3 residues: CASSSQGNANVLTF. The CDR3 coding sequence is TGTGCCAGCAGTTCTCAGGGTAATGCCAACGTCCTGACTTTC. The V gene is TRBV27, the J gene TRBJ2-6; D perhaps matches TRBD1 (5 bases). The ends were cut back, 4 bases at V and 7 bases at J, with 11 bases in the middle. The germline CDR1 and CDR2 sequences are MNHEY and SMNVEV (reference sequence). CDR3 size: 14 residues. Variable domain in full (rest from reference TRBV27 and TRBJ2-6): EAQVTQNPRYLITVTGKKLTVTCSQNMNHEYMSWYRQDPGLGLRQIYYSMNVEVTDKGDVPEGYKVSRKEKRNFPLILESPSPNQTSLYFCASSSQGNANVLTFGAGSRLTVL.

V gene TRBV28 combines with J gene TRBJ2-6, with 7 bases lining up with TRBD1. Germline V gene sequence: CDR1 MDHEN, CDR2 SYDVKM. The CDR3 has 15 amino acids. The J segment lost 0 bases and the V segment lost 6 bases, leaving 2 bases of the junction unmatched. The CDR3 DNA follows: TGTGCCAGCAGGGACAGGAGCTCTGGGGCCAACGTCCTGACTTTC. Translation: CASRDRSSGANVLTF.

This rearrangement joins TRBV5-1 to TRBJ1-4; tentatively, D is TRBD1 (6 bases). The CDR3 is made up of 13 amino acids. In germline, CDR1 is SGHRS, CDR2 YFSETQ. V was cut by 0 bases and J by 7 bases, with 7 bases left in between. CDR3 nucleotides: TGCGCCAGCAGCTTGGAGGGGGTTGAAAAACTGTTTTTT. Protein product: CASSLEGVEKLFF.

The chain couples TRBV11-2 to TRBJ2-1; TRBD2 agrees at 9 bases. The germline CDR1 and CDR2 sequences are SGHAT and FQNNGV. J was trimmed by 2 bases and V by 2 bases; bases with no gene match: 10. The CDR3 runs 18 residues. In DNA form, the CDR3 reads TGTGCCAGCAGCTTAAGATTCCTTAGCGGGGGAACCTACAATGAGCAGTTCTTC. It specifies CASSLRFLSGGTYNEQFF.

The rearrangement uses TRBV7-9 and TRBJ1-1, with 7 positions matching TRBD1. The V gene's germline CDR1 is SEHNR and CDR2 FQNEAQ (reference sequence). CDR3 length equals 14 residues. V lost 5 bases and J lost 7; bases outside the gene matches: 10. In DNA form, the CDR3 reads TGTGCCAGCAGCCTAACACAGGGGTCTGGTGAAGCTTTCTTT. It translates to CASSLTQGSGEAFF.

The chain uses TRBV28 and TRBJ2-6; D might be TRBD1 (6 bases). Germline values: CDR1 MDHEN, CDR2 SYDVKM. Trimming took off 6 bases at V and 0 bases at J, with 12 bases between the two ends. The CDR3 spans 16 residues. The DNA of the CDR3 is TGTGCCAGCAGACCCAGGACAGTCTCTGGGGCCAACGTCCTGACTTTC. Amino acid sequence: CASRPRTVSGANVLTF. Using reference TRBV28 and TRBJ2-6 for the parts outside the CDR3, the full variable domain is DVKVTQSSRYLVKRTGEKVFLECVQDMDHENMFWYRQDPGLGLRLIYFSYDVKMKEKGDIPEGYSVSREKKERFSLILESASTNQTSMYLCASRPRTVSGANVLTFGAGSRLTVL.

The chain uses TRBV18 and TRBJ2-7; the D gene is possibly TRBD2 (5 bases). This CDR3 spans 14 amino acids. Germline lookup yields CDR1 KGHSH and CDR2 LQKENI. V lost 6 bases and J 3 bases, leaving 15 bases between the germline ends. CDR3: CASSRAEENYEQYF. The CDR3 DNA reads TGTGCCAGCTCCCGGGCGGAGGAAAACTACGAGCAGTACTTC.

V gene TRBV28 combines with J gene TRBJ1-2, with D possibly TRBD1 on 6 matching bases. The germline CDR1 and CDR2 sequences are MDHEN and SYDVKM. The V gene lost 5 bases and the J gene lost 8 bases, with 15 bases spanning the gap. CDR3 length: 13 residues. The CDR3 reads CASSGNRVGGYTF. The CDR3 nucleotides are TGTGCCAGCAGTGGGAACAGGGTGGGGGGCTACACCTTC.

In its sample, this clone was seen once. The V and J genes are TRBV18 and TRBJ2-5; TRBD1 agrees at 8 bases. The germline CDR1 and CDR2 sequences are KGHSH and LQKENI. The CDR3 is made up of 16 amino acids. V lost 6 bases and J lost 4; bases outside the gene matches: 13. CDR3 amino acids: CASSLSGGESLETQYF. In nucleotides, the CDR3 is TGTGCCAGCTCCCTATCAGGGGGCGAAAGTCTAGAGACCCAGTACTTC.

In its sample, this clone was seen once. The V call is TRBV4-2, the J call TRBJ2-7; perhaps TRBD2 as D (6 bases). The CDR3 loop spans 15 amino acids. Germline CDR1 is LGHNA and CDR2 is YNFKEQ. V was clipped by 1 base and J by 2 bases, with 12 bases between them. The CDR3 loop is CASSQGTGRPYEQYF. The CDR3 coding sequence is TGTGCCAGCAGCCAAGGGACGGGGAGGCCCTACGAGCAGTACTTC.

This clone is a singleton in its sample. This chain joins TRBV15 and TRBJ1-1, with D possibly matching TRBD1 (5 bases). Germline V gene sequence: CDR1 LNHNV, CDR2 YYDKDF (reference sequence). This CDR3 spans 15 amino acids. Trimming removed 1 base from V and 3 bases from J, with 12 bases in between. Here the CDR3 DNA reads TGTGCCACCAGCAGAGGCGAGGGGTGGGACACTGAAGCTTTCTTT. This codes for CATSRGEGWDTEAFF.

The V gene is TRBV11-2, the J gene TRBJ1-4; D remains unclear. Germline V gene sequence: CDR1 SGHAT, CDR2 FQNNGV. There are 12 residues in the CDR3. V lost 4 bases, J lost 4 bases, and 4 bases lay in between. Here the CDR3 reads CASSYGNEKLFF. The CDR3 DNA sequence: TGTGCCAGCAGCTACGGTAATGAAAAACTGTTTTTT.

The gene calls are TRBV28 and TRBJ2-3; tentative D call: TRBD1 (5 bases). The CDR3 totals 16 residues. CDR1 MDHEN and CDR2 SYDVKM come from the germline V gene. V shed 0 bases and J shed 3 bases, with 13 bases lying between them. CDR3 in DNA: TGTGCCAGCAGTTTATGGGGCAGGGAATTAACAGATACGCAGTATTTT. Amino acid sequence: CASSLWGRELTDTQYF.

The chain is built from TRBV7-9 and TRBJ1-4; D not resolved. V lost 1 base and J lost 6, with 6 bases in between. Germline CDR1 SEHNR, CDR2 FQNEAQ (reference sequence). The CDR3 loop spans 13 amino acids. The CDR3 loop reads CASSLDSDEKLFF. CDR3 bases: TGTGCCAGCAGCTTAGATTCGGATGAAAAACTGTTTTTT.

The rearrangement uses TRBV7-3 and TRBJ2-3; TRBD2 is a possible D gene (6 bases). Germline V CDR1 and CDR2: SGHTA, FQGTGA. V was pared by 5 bases and J by 1 base, with 10 bases between. This CDR3 region has 14 residues. CDR3 nucleotides: TGTGCCAGCAGCCGGGGAGGTGGCACAGATACGCAGTATTTT. It codes for CASSRGGGTDTQYF.

The chain combines TRBV30 with TRBJ1-4; D unresolved. Germline V gene lookup returns CDR1 GTSNPN and CDR2 SVGIG (reference sequence). V lost 0 bases to trimming and J lost 0 bases, with 11 bases between them. This CDR3 spans 16 amino acids. Written as DNA, the CDR3 is TGTGCCTGGAGTGTCAAAGGATTTGCAACTAATGAAAAACTGTTTTTT. This sequence encodes CAWSVKGFATNEKLFF. Complete variable domain (other parts from reference TRBV30 and TRBJ1-4): SQTIHQWPATLVQPVGSPLSLECTVEGTSNPNLYWYRQAAGRGLQLLFYSVGIGQISSEVPQNLSASRPQDRQFILSSKKLLLSDSGFYLCAWSVKGFATNEKLFFGSGTQLSVL.

This clone came up once. The chain employs TRBV2 and TRBJ1-6; tentative D call: TRBD1 (5 bases). The CDR3 contains 15 residues. V lost 6 bases and J lost 7, with 16 bases in between. The germline CDR1 and CDR2 sequences are SNHLY and FYNNEI. For the CDR3, the DNA is TGTGCCAGCAGCCCCTTTGGGGGGGGGAATTCACCCCTCCACTTT. Amino acid sequence: CASSPFGGGNSPLHF.

The gene calls are TRBV30 and TRBJ2-5, with D hard to call. Germline V gene data show CDR1 as GTSNPN and CDR2 as SVGIG (reference sequence). The CDR3 extends over 11 amino acids. V lost 0 bases and J 4 bases, leaving 3 bases between the germline ends. The chain's CDR3 is CAWSVLETQYF. DNA for the CDR3: TGTGCCTGGAGTGTACTAGAGACCCAGTACTTC.

This chain joins TRBV27 and TRBJ2-1; D not resolved. Germline values: CDR1 MNHEY, CDR2 SMNVEV (reference sequence). V lost 7 bases and J 10 bases, leaving 11 bases between the germline ends. The CDR3 sequence is 11 residues long. CDR3 sequence reads: CASNFPSEQFF. CDR3 DNA: TGTGCCAGCAATTTCCCGTCCGAGCAGTTCTTC.

V and J are TRBV30 and TRBJ1-2; tentatively, D is TRBD1 (6 bases). This CDR3 has 12 amino acids. V was shortened by 3 bases and J by 8 bases, with 13 bases between the two germline ends. Germline V gene data show CDR1 as GTSNPN and CDR2 as SVGIG (reference sequence). DNA for the CDR3: TGTGCCTGGAGAGCAGGGGTTGGGGGCTACACCTTC. Translating it yields CAWRAGVGGYTF. Complete variable domain (other parts from reference TRBV30 and TRBJ1-2): SQTIHQWPATLVQPVGSPLSLECTVEGTSNPNLYWYRQAAGRGLQLLFYSVGIGQISSEVPQNLSASRPQDRQFILSSKKLLLSDSGFYLCAWRAGVGGYTFGSGTRLTVV.

The gene calls are TRBV6-5 and TRBJ1-3; D call uncertain. V dropped 8 bases and J dropped 4 bases, with 12 bases sitting between them. This CDR3 region has 13 residues. Germline loops: CDR1 MNHEY, CDR2 SVGAGI. CDR3: CASLDSIGNTIYF. As DNA, the CDR3 is TGTGCCAGCCTGGACTCAATCGGAAACACCATATATTTT.

In this sample, this clone turned up a few times. The chain recombines TRBV11-2 with TRBJ1-2; tentative D call: TRBD1 (6 bases). The V gene's germline CDR1 is SGHAT and CDR2 FQNNGV. The CDR3 is 12 amino acids. Trimming took off 5 bases at V and 6 bases at J, with 10 bases between the two ends. This chain's CDR3 is CASSETGNGYTF. The CDR3 nucleotides are TGTGCCAGCAGCGAAACAGGGAATGGCTACACCTTC.

The chain uses TRBV10-3 and TRBJ1-2; D might be TRBD1 (5 bases). V dropped 3 bases and J dropped 0 bases, with 11 bases sitting between them. Germline CDR1 and CDR2: ENHRY and SYGVKD. The CDR3 contains 15 residues. The DNA of the CDR3 is TGTGCCATCAGTGATGGGGGTTTGGCTAACTATGGCTACACCTTC. The encoded protein is CAISDGGLANYGYTF.

The rearrangement joins TRBV5-6 to TRBJ1-5; 7 positions match TRBD1. Trimming took 5 bases from V and 7 from J; bases not matched to a gene: 12. Germline assignment: CDR1 SGHDT and CDR2 YYEEEE. The CDR3 has 15 amino acids. The CDR3 region is CASSEGGRGGQPQHF. CDR3 bases: TGTGCCAGCAGTGAAGGAGGCAGGGGGGGACAGCCCCAGCATTTT. Combining the CDR3 with reference TRBV5-6 and TRBJ1-5 gives the whole variable domain DAGVTQSPTHLIKTRGQQVTLRCSPKSGHDTVSWYQQALGQGPQFIFQYYEEEERQRGNFPDRFSGHQFPNYSSELNVNALLLGDSALYLCASSEGGRGGQPQHFGDGTRLSIL.